This TCR beta chain was observed in a study of post-analysis software for immune sequencing data. About the research overall: Secondary progressive, relapsing-remitting and progressive-relapsing multiple sclerosis were among the included disease courses.

Study observations and caveats: The normalized Chao1 diversity of multiple sclerosis patients was significantly lower than that of controls. Relative to controls, patients had about five TRBV segments at higher frequency, with TRBV5-6, TRBV5-1 and TRBV20-1 among these.

About this clonotype: Its antigen is still unknown.

V lost 7 bases to trimming and J lost 10 bases, with 27 bases between them. The CDR3 length is 16 residues. Germline CDR1 reads MNHEY; CDR2 reads SVGEGT. Unique molecular identifiers had been added to the TCR beta cDNA libraries. Each CDR3 protein is one row after TCRdb ran MiXCR on the PCR reads. The top ten clones hold 1.5% of a sample with roughly 180,000 distinct CDR3 sequences, about 29% of them seen once. This rearrangement joins TRBV6-2 or TRBV6-3 to TRBJ2-3, with D unclear. The material sequenced was blood. The source is a girl between 10 and 17 years old with multiple sclerosis. CDR3 in amino acids: CASIPRMAPEKDAQYF. CDR3 sequence (DNA): TGTGCCAGCATCCCAAGGATGGCCCCGGAAAAGGATGCGCAGTATTTT.